The 5 T cell receptor beta chains reported below all come from one sample, sequenced in a study of blood T cells in healthy people across ages. Then a second PCR, running roughly 7 to 11 cycles, was carried out with a sample-barcoded 5' primer and a J-beta primer mix. Using its own MiXCR run on the 5' RACE reads, TCRdb lists one record per CDR3 protein. The table lists 1.5 million or so distinct CDR3 sequences, around 39% of them singletons. Sequencing was performed on blood. Receptor source: a woman between 18 and 29 years old in good health.

The chain joins TRBV29-1 to TRBJ1-2; TRBD1 matches 10 bases. After removal of 6 bases from V and 2 bases from J, the junction contained 15 bases not matched to a gene. The CDR3 runs to 17 residues. Germline CDR1 is SQVTM and CDR2 is ANQGSEA. Here the CDR3 DNA reads TGCAGCGTAGACCGACAGGGGGCCTTCGGTGGAAACTATGGCTACACCTTC. It encodes CSVDRQGAFGGNYGYTF. Based on the CDR3 plus reference TRBV29-1 and TRBJ1-2, the full variable domain is SAVISQKPSRDICQRGTSLTIQCQVDSQVTMMFWYRQQPGQSLTLIATANQGSEATYESGFVIDKFPISRPNLTFSTLTVSNMSPEDSSIYLCSVDRQGAFGGNYGYTFGSGTRLTVV.

This clonotype was seen a few times. CDR3 protein: CASSQRLAGLNTGELFF. In DNA form, the CDR3 reads TGCGCCAGCAGCCAAAGGCTAGCGGGATTGAACACCGGGGAGCTGTTTTTT. The chain carries TRBV4-1 and TRBJ2-2; 9 bases are shared with TRBD2. J lost 1 base, V lost 2 bases, and 5 bases had no gene match. Germline V gene sequence: CDR1 MGHRA, CDR2 YSYEKL. The CDR3 spans 17 residues.

This clonotype has a handful of counts. This sequence joins TRBV4-1 and TRBJ2-5, with 10 bases lining up with TRBD1. The CDR3 is 17 amino acids. CDR1 and CDR2 from the germline V gene are MGHRA and YSYEKL. J gave up 2 bases and V 4 bases, and 10 bases lay outside the gene matches. The CDR3 bases are TGCGCCAGCAGCCCAGGAGGGACAGGGGAAGATCAAGAGACCCAGTACTTC. Protein: CASSPGGTGEDQETQYF.

This clonotype was detected a few times. The chain is built from TRBV3-1 and TRBJ2-5; 7 bases are a match to TRBD2. Trimming took 4 bases from V and 11 from J; bases not matched to a gene: 13. The CDR3 has 14 amino acids. Germline CDR1 is LGHDT and CDR2 is YNNKEL (reference sequence). DNA of the CDR3: TGTGCCAGCAGCCGGCGGGGGAGCGGGGATGAGCAGTACTTC. This encodes CASSRRGSGDEQYF.

This chain links TRBV10-3 with TRBJ1-1; unclear D gene. Between the trimmed V and J ends, which lost 10 bases and 1 base, there was a span of 10 bases. Germline V CDR1 and CDR2: ENHRY, SYGVKD. CDR3 length: 12 amino acids. The CDR3 sequence is CATLGGNTEAFF. In DNA, the CDR3 is TGTGCCACCCTGGGAGGGAACACTGAAGCTTTCTTT.